This TCR beta chain derives from a study of blood T cell repertoires in COVID-19. In the study overall: Samples of COVID-19 (acute and convalescent) were obtained from the United States, Italy and Spain.

Of note for this clone: Different DNA sequences within this sample yield the same CDR3.

V lost 2 bases, J lost 4 bases, and 5 bases stayed unmatched. In germline, CDR1 is SGHRS, CDR2 YFSETQ. CDR3 length equals 14 residues. How the authors handled the data: For nucleated cells, counts were estimated from reference gene primer amplification. Assay: immunoSEQ multiplex PCR; the TCRdb copy retains only in-frame clones and omits some. The D gene and trimming were derived from the DNA, and the V and J assignments and clone size from that table. This table holds about 250,000 clones, over 70% found once. This sequence originates from a woman aged 80 or older with acute or convalescent COVID-19. The material sequenced was peripheral blood. The chain couples TRBV5-1 to TRBJ2-7; 8 bases match TRBD1. The CDR3 region has the DNA TGCGCCAGCAGCTTAGGACAGGGACCTTACGAGCAGTACTTC. Protein sequence: CASSLGQGPYEQYF. Filled out from reference TRBV5-1 and TRBJ2-7, the complete variable domain reads KAGVTQTPRYLIKTRGQQVTLSCSPISGHRSVSWYQQTPGQGLQFLFEYFSETQRNKGNFPGRFSGRQFSNSRSEMNVSTLELGDSALYLCASSLGQGPYEQYFGPGTRLTVT.